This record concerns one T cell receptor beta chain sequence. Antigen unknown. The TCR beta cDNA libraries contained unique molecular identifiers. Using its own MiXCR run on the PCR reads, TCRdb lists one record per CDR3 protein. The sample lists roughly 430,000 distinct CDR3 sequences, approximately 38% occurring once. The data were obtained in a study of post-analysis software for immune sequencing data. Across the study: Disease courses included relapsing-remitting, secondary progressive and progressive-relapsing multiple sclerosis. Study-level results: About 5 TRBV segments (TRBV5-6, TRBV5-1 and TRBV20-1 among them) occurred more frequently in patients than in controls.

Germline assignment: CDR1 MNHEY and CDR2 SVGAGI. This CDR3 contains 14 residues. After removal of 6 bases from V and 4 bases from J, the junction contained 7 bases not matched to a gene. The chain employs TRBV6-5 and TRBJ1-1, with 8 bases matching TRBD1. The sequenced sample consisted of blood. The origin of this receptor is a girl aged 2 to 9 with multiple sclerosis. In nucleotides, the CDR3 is TGTGCCAGCAGGATAGACAGGGGTAGCACTGAAGCTTTCTTT. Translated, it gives CASRIDRGSTEAFF.